These 21 T cell receptor beta chains came from one sample sequenced in a study of patients and donors after allogeneic stem cell transplantation. TCRdb fed the RT-PCR reads into MiXCR, producing one record per CDR3 protein. The table includes about a million distinct CDR3 sequences, roughly 18% detected once. Sequenced: blood, either unsorted or a sorted T cell fraction (not recorded which). These receptors came from a human donor who was either an allogeneic HSCT recipient or a stem cell or donor lymphocyte infusion donor (not recorded which). It is not recorded whose cells these are; they may come from a transplant donor.

This rearrangement joins TRBV20-1 to TRBJ1-6; D unresolved. V lost 0 bases to trimming and J lost 9 bases, with 12 bases between them. CDR3 length: 14 residues. Germline V gene data show CDR1 as DFQATT and CDR2 as SNEGSKA (reference sequence). Here the CDR3 reads CSARDVGTGSPLHF. The CDR3 DNA follows: TGCAGTGCTAGAGATGTAGGAACGGGTTCACCCCTCCACTTT.

The chain recombines TRBV20-1 with TRBJ2-7; the D gene is possibly TRBD2 (5 bases). The CDR3 totals 13 residues. The V gene lost 5 bases and the J gene lost 7 bases, with 18 bases spanning the gap. Germline CDR1 is DFQATT and CDR2 is SNEGSKA (reference sequence). CDR3 sequence (DNA): TGCAGTGCTCCGGACTTCCTTGTAGATGAGCAGTACTTC. This codes for CSAPDFLVDEQYF.

This clonotype was picked up a small number of times. The rearrangement joins TRBV18 to TRBJ2-7, with TRBD1 as a possible D gene (6 bases). The CDR3 loop spans 15 amino acids. Between the trimmed V and J ends, which lost 6 bases and 2 bases, there was a span of 17 bases. Germline V CDR1 and CDR2: KGHSH, LQKENI. CDR3 protein: CASSPQQGWPYEQYF. In DNA, the CDR3 is TGTGCCAGCTCCCCTCAACAGGGTTGGCCCTACGAGCAGTACTTC.

The sample holds a few counts of this clonotype. This chain connects TRBV12-3 or TRBV12-4 to TRBJ1-2; 9 bases are a match to TRBD1. Trimming cost V 6 bases and J 6 bases; bases outside gene matches: 5. There are 13 residues in the CDR3. This CDR3 is CASSYTGGDGYTF. In DNA form, the CDR3 reads TGTGCCAGCAGCTACACAGGGGGCGATGGCTACACCTTC.

This chain joins TRBV7-8 and TRBJ2-5; 9 bases are a match to TRBD1. The CDR3 length is 16 residues. Germline V CDR1 and CDR2: SGHVS, FQNEAQ. Trimming took 5 bases from V and 4 from J; bases not matched to a gene: 11. In nucleotides, the CDR3 is TGTGCCAGCAGCGGAGGTTACCGGGACAGGGCAGAGACCCAGTACTTC. Residues: CASSGGYRDRAETQYF.

The V and J genes are TRBV29-1 and TRBJ2-5, with TRBD2 identical over 8 bases. The CDR3 loop spans 13 amino acids. J was trimmed by 5 bases and V by 3 bases; bases with no gene match: 5. Per the germline V gene, CDR1 is SQVTM and CDR2 is ANQGSEA. CDR3 amino acids: CSVDPGLEETQYF. The CDR3 DNA is TGCAGCGTTGACCCGGGACTAGAGGAGACCCAGTACTTC.

This clonotype was counted only a few times. V usage is TRBV10-3 and J usage is TRBJ2-1, with D maybe TRBD1 (5 bases). The length of the CDR3 is 15 residues. The V gene lost 0 bases and the J gene lost 8 bases, with 14 bases spanning the gap. The germline CDR1 and CDR2 sequences are ENHRY and SYGVKD. The CDR3 loop is CAISESIQGSDEQFF. CDR3 bases: TGTGCCATCAGTGAGTCGATCCAGGGTTCGGATGAGCAGTTCTTC.

V is TRBV11-1 and J is TRBJ2-7; 10 nucleotides match TRBD1. Germline V gene sequence: CDR1 SGHAT, CDR2 FQDESV (reference sequence). The length of the CDR3 is 18 residues. J gave up 3 bases and V 5 bases, and 16 bases lay outside the gene matches. The CDR3 reads CASSHSSSAGTGVYEQYF. The CDR3, as DNA: TGTGCCAGCAGCCATTCCTCCTCTGCCGGGACAGGGGTCTACGAGCAGTACTTC.

This clonotype was seen only a few times. This sequence joins TRBV6-4 and TRBJ1-3; no firm D call. The CDR3 sequence is 12 residues long. CDR1 is MRHNA and CDR2 is SNTAGT in the germline V gene. V lost 2 bases, J lost 8 bases, and 7 bases lay in between. CDR3 DNA sequence: TGTGCCAGCAGTGACACCGGGGACACCATATATTTT. Translating gives CASSDTGDTIYF.

The chain joins TRBV29-1 to TRBJ2-3; D gene uncertain. With 1 base removed from V and 2 bases from J, the gap between germline ends came to 13 bases. In germline, CDR1 is SQVTM, CDR2 ANQGSEA. The CDR3 has 15 amino acids. The chain's CDR3 is CSVEAFRRITDTQYF. Written as DNA, the CDR3 is TGCAGCGTTGAAGCCTTCAGGAGAATCACAGATACGCAGTATTTT.

The chain recombines TRBV14 with TRBJ2-7; 9 bases map to TRBD2. The V gene end was trimmed by 0 bases and the J gene end by 4 bases; junction bases not matched to a gene: 10. The CDR3 runs 17 residues. The germline gives CDR1 SGHDN, CDR2 FVKESK. CDR3 bases: TGTGCCAGCAGCCAAGATAGAGGCCTAGCGGGGAAATACGAGCAGTACTTC. Translating gives CASSQDRGLAGKYEQYF.

This clonotype was seen repeatedly, ten times or more. This chain links TRBV12-3 or TRBV12-4 with TRBJ2-1; TRBD1 aligns across 8 bases. Trimming at V came to 5 bases and at J to 8 bases, leaving 5 bases not matched to a gene. CDR3 length: 13 residues. The CDR3 protein is CASSRLTGDEQFF. For the CDR3, the DNA is TGTGCCAGCAGTCGGTTGACAGGGGATGAGCAGTTCTTC.

This clonotype was seen more than once but under ten times. The chain carries TRBV2 and TRBJ1-2, with TRBD1 identical over 9 bases. This CDR3 has 15 amino acids. Unmatched junction bases numbered 10, after V lost 6 bases and J lost 5 bases. Germline loops: CDR1 SNHLY, CDR2 FYNNEI. CDR3 nucleotides: TGTGCCAGCAGCGCCGAGGACAGGGGAGGTTATGGCTACACCTTC. It codes for CASSAEDRGGYGYTF.

This clonotype appeared a few times. The V gene is TRBV25-1, the J gene TRBJ1-5, with TRBD1 matching over 10 bases. Per germline, CDR1 MGHDK and CDR2 SYGVNS. The J segment lost 4 bases and the V segment lost 2 bases, leaving 5 bases of the junction unmatched. The CDR3 has 16 residues. The CDR3: CASSETTGGVNQPQHF. CDR3 DNA sequence: TGTGCCAGCAGTGAAACGACAGGGGGCGTGAATCAGCCCCAGCATTTT.

V gene TRBV6-5 combines with J gene TRBJ2-1, with D possibly being TRBD2 (5 bases). V lost 0 bases to trimming and J lost 2 bases, with 8 bases between them. Germline CDR1 is MNHEY and CDR2 is SVGAGI. The CDR3 is made up of 15 amino acids. In nucleotides, the CDR3 is TGTGCCAGCAGTTACTCGAGGACTCCCTACAATGAGCAGTTCTTC. It codes for CASSYSRTPYNEQFF.

The chain carries TRBV21-1 and TRBJ2-7; the table calls TRBD1, which could not be checked here. TRBV21-1 has pseudogene status. The CDR3 consists of 16 residues. CDR3 sequence reads: CASSLGSWQGIYEQYF. CDR3 sequence (DNA): TGTGCCAGCAGCCTGGGTTCTTGGCAGGGGATTTACGAGCAGTACTTC.

The genes are TRBV21-1 and TRBJ1-1; the table gives TRBD1 as D, unverified against the DNA. TRBV21-1 is a known pseudogene. The CDR3 is 14 residues long. The CDR3: CALGNRGPKTEAFF. The CDR3 DNA reads TGTGCCCTGGGAAACAGGGGGCCGAAGACTGAAGCTTTCTTT.

This clonotype has just a few counts. This chain links TRBV12-3 or TRBV12-4 with TRBJ2-5, with TRBD1 matching over 7 bases. The V gene end was trimmed by 6 bases and the J gene end by 7 bases; junction bases not matched to a gene: 17. The CDR3 consists of 16 residues. The CDR3 region has the DNA TGTGCCAGCAGCACCGTACCGGGACAGATAATCGGGACCCAGTACTTC. Amino acid sequence: CASSTVPGQIIGTQYF.

This clonotype has more than one count but fewer than ten. The chain is built from TRBV20-1 and TRBJ1-1; tentative D call: TRBD1 (5 bases). CDR1 is DFQATT and CDR2 is SNEGSKA in the germline V gene (reference sequence). The CDR3 totals 15 residues. The germline V and J ends were trimmed by 1 base and 2 bases, with 14 bases remaining between them. CDR3 protein: CSARVPGGVNTEAFF. DNA of the CDR3: TGCAGTGCTAGAGTCCCGGGGGGGGTTAACACTGAAGCTTTCTTT.

This chain joins TRBV20-1 and TRBJ2-2; TRBD1 aligns across 11 bases. CDR3 length: 15 residues. Germline lookup yields CDR1 DFQATT and CDR2 SNEGSKA (reference sequence). V lost 5 bases to trimming and J lost 2 bases; unmatched junction nucleotides: 4. The CDR3 coding sequence is TGCAGTGCTCCAAGGACAGGGGGCAACACCGGGGAGCTGTTTTTT. Its translation: CSAPRTGGNTGELFF.

The rearrangement links TRBV9 to TRBJ1-4; the D gene is possibly TRBD1 (6 bases). This CDR3 contains 14 residues. Trimming shortened V by 3 bases and J by 8 bases, and 14 bases separated the two germline ends. CDR1 and CDR2 (germline): SGDLS, YYNGEE. The CDR3 DNA reads as TGTGCCAGCAGCGCCCCCCCAGGGGACGAAAAACTGTTTTTT. Protein: CASSAPPGDEKLFF.